This note documents a single TCR beta chain sequence. Its antigen remains unknown. Germline CDR1 and CDR2: DFQATT and SNEGSKA (reference sequence). V lost 1 base and J lost 4; bases outside the gene matches: 4. This CDR3 has 14 residues. This record belongs to a study of blood T cells in healthy people across ages. Study findings and constraints: Long-lived donors carried more naive CD4+ cells and greater diversity than aged donors.

A J-beta primer mix and a sample-barcoded 5' primer were used in a second PCR of about 7 to 12 cycles. TCRdb independently ran MiXCR on the 5' RACE reads; one entry per CDR3 protein. The sample shows roughly 1,500,000 distinct CDR3 sequences, about 40% of them seen only once. Isolated per sample were at least 6.5 million PBMCs. This TCR was sampled from a woman between 18 and 29 years old in good health. The material sequenced was blood. The rearrangement joins TRBV20-1 to TRBJ2-1; TRBD2 agrees at 7 bases. The CDR3 coding sequence is TGCAGTGCTAGAGCTAGCGGCCTATACAATGAGCAGTTCTTC. Its translation is CSARASGLYNEQFF.